The T cell receptor beta chain under discussion was sequenced for a study of OX40 agonist ivuxolimab in advanced cancers. The sampling schedule covered blood at baseline, cycle 4 day 1, and cycle 7 day 1. Per the germline V gene, CDR1 is SEHNR and CDR2 is FQNEAQ (reference sequence). V dropped 1 base and J dropped 8 bases, with 14 bases sitting between them. The CDR3 is 14 amino acids. The table came from immunoSEQ multiplex PCR; TCRdb's copy has only in-frame clones and leaves some out. The sample records about 38,000 clones, 87% being singletons. This chain uses TRBV7-9 with TRBJ1-2, with a weak D call TRBD1 (5 bases). The sample was CD4+ or CD8+ T cells sorted from blood, taken in a trial of the OX40 agonist ivuxolimab. The clonotype comes from an adult with an advanced solid tumor such as melanoma, head and neck, liver or kidney cancer. The CDR3 nucleotides read TGTGCCAGCAGCTTAGAGTCGGGGCTGCGGGGCTACACCTTC. It yields the protein CASSLESGLRGYTF.